This T cell receptor (beta chain) was profiled in a study of cytomegalovirus exposure and HLA in healthy donors. Trimming stripped 5 bases from V and 2 bases from J, with 11 bases between. The length of the CDR3 is 13 residues. Germline V gene lookup returns CDR1 SGHRS and CDR2 YFSETQ. Primers included in the PCR were 60 Vbeta and 13 Jbeta primers. The table came from immunoSEQ multiplex PCR; TCRdb's copy has only in-frame clones and leaves some out. Of approximately 100,000 clones in the sample, roughly 83% were seen once. Sequenced sample: PBMCs. The clonotype was recovered from a female donor in good health and CMV-seropositive. This rearrangement joins TRBV5-1 to TRBJ2-7, with D possibly TRBD1 on 5 matching bases. CDR3 sequence: CASSSDTPYEQYF. CDR3 nucleotides: TGCGCCAGCAGTTCGGACACGCCCTACGAGCAGTACTTC.